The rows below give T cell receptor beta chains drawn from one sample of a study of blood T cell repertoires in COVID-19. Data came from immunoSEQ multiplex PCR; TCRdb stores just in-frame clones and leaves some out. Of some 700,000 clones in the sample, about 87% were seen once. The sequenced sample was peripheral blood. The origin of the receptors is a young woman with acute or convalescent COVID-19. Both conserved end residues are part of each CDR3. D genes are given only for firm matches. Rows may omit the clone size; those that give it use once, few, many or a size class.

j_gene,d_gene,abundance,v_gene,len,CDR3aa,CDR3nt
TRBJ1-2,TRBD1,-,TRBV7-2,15,CASSLEGTGVYGYTF,TGTGCCAGCAGCTTAGAGGGGACAGGGGTTTATGGCTACACCTTC
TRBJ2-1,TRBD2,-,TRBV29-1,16,CSVDVSGGANDNEQFF,TGCAGCGTTGATGTTAGCGGGGGGGCAAATGACAATGAGCAGTTCTTC
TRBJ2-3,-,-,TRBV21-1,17,CASSKVTGGLSTDTQYF,TGTGCCAGCAGCAAAGTAACAGGGGGCTTGAGCACAGATACGCAGTATTTT
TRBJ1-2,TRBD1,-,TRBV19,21,CASSPTVLNRDRGSINYGYTF,TGTGCCAGTAGTCCAACAGTCCTAAACCGGGACAGGGGGTCGATTAACTATGGCTACACCTTC
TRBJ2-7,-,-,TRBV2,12,CASSPSSYEQYF,TGTGCCAGCAGTCCCTCCTCCTACGAGCAGTACTTC
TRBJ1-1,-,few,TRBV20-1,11,CSAPTGSLGFF,TGCAGTGCCCCTACAGGGAGTCTTGGTTTCTTT
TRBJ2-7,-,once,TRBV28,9,CATTYEQYF,TGTGCCACCACCTACGAGCAGTACTTC
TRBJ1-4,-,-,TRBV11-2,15,CASSLVGGYNEKLFF,TGTGCCAGCAGCTTAGTTGGCGGCTATAATGAAAAACTGTTTTTT
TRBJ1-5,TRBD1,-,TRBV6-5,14,CASNEGGTNQPQHF,TGTGCCAGCAACGAAGGGGGCACCAATCAGCCCCAGCATTTT
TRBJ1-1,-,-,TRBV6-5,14,CASSYYRGNTEAFF,TGTGCCAGCAGTTACTATAGAGGGAACACTGAAGCTTTCTTT
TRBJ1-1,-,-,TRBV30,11,CAWSINSEAFF,TGTGCCTGGAGTATTAACAGTGAAGCTTTCTTT